A single count supports the clone carrying this TCR beta chain. Only in-frame clones appear in the TCRdb table, and some are missing; sequencing was by immunoSEQ multiplex PCR. The table records about 370,000 clones, 89% of them present only once. The data were taken from a study of blood T cell repertoires in COVID-19. Study-level information: PBMCs, B-cell-depleted T cells, or T cells were the source of the cDNA or gDNA that made up the material.

V was cut by 4 bases and J by 5 bases, with 12 bases left in between. The CDR3 consists of 14 residues. The germline V gene encodes CDR1 LGHNA and CDR2 YSLEER. During active infection, Seattle patients enrolled and were then monitored through disease. Sequences were obtained from peripheral blood. This receptor was taken from a woman aged 25-40 years with COVID-19, enrolled during active disease. The chain has TRBV4-3 and TRBJ1-5; the D gene is possibly TRBD1 (6 bases). This CDR3 reads CASSLRGFDQPQHF. CDR3 nucleotides: TGCGCCAGCAGCCTCAGGGGATTTGATCAGCCCCAGCATTTT.